This TCR beta chain was profiled in a study of PD-L1 blockade in urothelial cancer. At the level of the study: The patients had undergone anywhere from 0 to 3 prior chemotherapy regimens.

TCRdb's copy holds only in-frame clones and misses some; the assay was immunoSEQ multiplex PCR. The sample lists some 71,000 clones, around 90% seen once, with less than 3.5% in the top ten. In germline, CDR1 is LGHNA, CDR2 YSLEER. The CDR3 spans 16 residues. The V segment lost 3 bases and the J segment 0 bases; nucleotides outside the gene matches: 4. This TCR was recovered from a man aged 55 to 70 with urothelial cancer. The rearrangement uses TRBV4-3 and TRBJ2-3; the match to TRBD2 covers 9 bases. This specimen consisted of PBMCs, obtained around atezolizumab (anti-PD-L1) treatment. CDR3 in DNA: TGCGCCAGCAGCCAGAGACTAGCGGAAAGCACAGATACGCAGTATTTT. Translating gives CASSQRLAESTDTQYF.